The TCR beta chain under discussion was sequenced for a study of blood T cell repertoires in COVID-19. Study-wide background: In each case, the material was cDNA or gDNA derived from T cells, B-cell-depleted T cells, or PBMCs.

In this sample, this clone turned up a few times. Assay used: immunoSEQ multiplex PCR; TCRdb lists only in-frame clones, some missing. The data contain around 100,000 clones, more than 75% of them seen just once; the ten biggest clones take up more than 10%. The TCR comes from a human donor in a cohort sampled during active COVID-19. The source material was peripheral blood.

The CDR3 DNA sequence: TGTGCCAGTGCGGTGGACTATAGCAATCAGCCCCAGCATTTT. Its protein is CASAVDYSNQPQHF. The V gene is TRBV27, the J gene TRBJ1-5; unclear D gene. Germline CDR1 MNHEY, CDR2 SMNVEV (reference sequence). CDR3 length: 14 residues. V lost 9 bases and J lost 0, with 12 bases in between.